The entry below describes one T cell receptor beta chain. Trimming stripped 2 bases from V and 3 bases from J, with 7 bases between. The CDR3 runs 13 residues. CDR1 and CDR2 (germline): MDHEN, SYDVKM. The sample is drawn from a study of blood T cell repertoires in COVID-19. The overall study: The United States, Italy and Spain were the sources of the acute and convalescent COVID-19 samples. Sources were T cells, B-cell-depleted T cells, or PBMCs; the material itself was cDNA or gDNA.

Enrolment of Seattle patients took place during active infection, and they were followed longitudinally. Original processing methods: Amplification of reference gene primers was used by the study to estimate nucleated cell counts. Method: immunoSEQ multiplex PCR; TCRdb's copy keeps in-frame clones and lacks some. V, J and clone size are taken as reported in that table, and D and trimming were inferred from the DNA itself. The data show some 180,000 clones, about four fifths seen once. V and J are TRBV28 and TRBJ1-2, with TRBD1 as a possible D gene (5 bases). The sequence derives from a woman aged 80 or over with COVID-19, enrolled during active disease. The sample taken for sequencing was peripheral blood. CDR3 residues: CASSLGHYYGYTF. DNA of the CDR3: TGTGCCAGCAGTTTAGGACACTACTATGGCTACACCTTC.